Shown below are 29 T cell receptor beta chains from a single sample sequenced in a study of cytomegalovirus exposure and HLA in healthy donors. The PCR was carried out with 60 Vbeta primers and 13 Jbeta primers. TCRdb keeps only in-frame clones here, not all; method: immunoSEQ multiplex PCR. The data hold some 140,000 clones, with 75% to 90% observed a single time. The sequenced sample consisted of PBMCs. The receptors here all came from a woman between 50 and 59 years old in good health and CMV-seropositive.

The CDR3, as DNA: TGTGCCAGTAGGAGTGGACTACTCCTGAACACCGGGGAGCTGTTTTTT. Translated: CASRSGLLLNTGELFF. The rearrangement joins TRBV19 to TRBJ2-2; TRBD2 is a possible D gene (6 bases). Trimming took off 6 bases at V and 1 base at J, with 15 bases between the two ends. Germline V lookup: CDR1 LNHDA, CDR2 SQIVND (reference sequence). The CDR3 has 16 residues.

This clone turned up a few times. The genes are TRBV4-2 and TRBJ2-7; TRBD2 matches at 12 bases. The CDR3 extends over 17 amino acids. Per germline, CDR1 LGHNA and CDR2 YNFKEQ. Trimming removed 0 bases from V and 6 bases from J; junction bases left unmatched: 9. The CDR3 bases are TGTGCCAGCAGCCAAGACGGACTAGCGGGAACTCCGGGCGAGCAGTACTTC. This gives the protein CASSQDGLAGTPGEQYF.

This clone was seen more than once but under ten times. The genes are TRBV5-1 and TRBJ1-4; 8 bases are shared with TRBD1. This CDR3 has 15 amino acids. The germline V gene encodes CDR1 SGHRS and CDR2 YFSETQ. The V gene end was trimmed by 4 bases and the J gene end by 3 bases; junction bases not matched to a gene: 5. The CDR3 region is CASSVTGGSNEKLFF. In nucleotides, the CDR3 is TGCGCCAGCAGCGTTACAGGGGGGTCTAATGAAAAACTGTTTTTT. Based on the CDR3 plus reference TRBV5-1 and TRBJ1-4, the full variable domain is KAGVTQTPRYLIKTRGQQVTLSCSPISGHRSVSWYQQTPGQGLQFLFEYFSETQRNKGNFPGRFSGRQFSNSRSEMNVSTLELGDSALYLCASSVTGGSNEKLFFGSGTQLSVL.

The chain joins TRBV7-2 to TRBJ1-5; maybe TRBD1 (6 bases). This CDR3 has 14 residues. V was cut by 5 bases and J by 4 bases, with 12 bases left in between. Germline V gives CDR1 SGHTA, CDR2 FQGNSA. CDR3 bases: TGTGCCAGCAGCCCGACAGGTCCGAATCAGCCCCAGCATTTT. Protein sequence: CASSPTGPNQPQHF.

In this sample, this clone turned up once. The chain carries TRBV6-5 and TRBJ2-1, with 7 bases aligning to TRBD2. This CDR3 is built from 16 residues. The V gene's germline CDR1 is MNHEY and CDR2 SVGAGI. V trimming: 2 bases; J trimming: 3 bases; junction bases outside the gene matches: 7. The CDR3: CASSYRGEALYNEQFF. The CDR3 nucleotides are TGTGCCAGCAGTTACCGGGGGGAAGCTCTCTACAATGAGCAGTTCTTC.

V is TRBV30 and J is TRBJ1-4; D gene ambiguous. CDR3 length: 14 amino acids. Trimming removed 4 bases at V and 8 bases at J, with 17 bases between. Germline V lookup: CDR1 GTSNPN, CDR2 SVGIG (reference sequence). CDR3 coding DNA: TGTGCCTGGACCAAGACTTCGGCCGGAGAAAAACTGTTTTTT. This codes for CAWTKTSAGEKLFF.

The CDR3 nucleotides are TGTGCCAGCAGTTATGGGGCAGGGGGCTTCGGGAATGAGCAGTTCTTC. Amino acids: CASSYGAGGFGNEQFF. The chain couples TRBV6-6 to TRBJ2-1; the match to TRBD1 covers 8 bases. This CDR3 spans 16 amino acids. Trimming cost V 3 bases and J 7 bases; bases outside gene matches: 11. CDR1 is MNHNY, CDR2 SVGAGI, per germline (reference sequence).

V and J are TRBV4-3 and TRBJ2-7; D is possibly TRBD1 (5 bases). Germline CDR1 and CDR2: LGHNA and YSLEER. Trimming stripped 0 bases from V and 6 bases from J, with 15 bases between. This CDR3 comprises 15 residues. In DNA, the CDR3 is TGCGCCAGCAGCCAAGAGGTTTGGCAGGGATCCGAGCAGTACTTC. This sequence encodes CASSQEVWQGSEQYF.

The chain recombines TRBV15 with TRBJ2-7; maybe TRBD1 (8 bases). Trimming stripped 1 base from V and 2 bases from J, with 18 bases between. There are 17 residues in the CDR3. The germline gives CDR1 LNHNV, CDR2 YYDKDF (reference sequence). The CDR3 loop reads CATSRGTGGQATYEQYF. The CDR3 region has the DNA TGTGCCACCAGCAGAGGTACGGGGGGACAGGCGACCTACGAGCAGTACTTC.

J is TRBJ2-1 and V is TRBV19, with D possibly TRBD1 on 6 matching bases. The V gene's germline CDR1 is LNHDA and CDR2 SQIVND (reference sequence). With 7 bases removed from V and 2 bases from J, the gap between germline ends came to 12 bases. This CDR3 has 14 residues. The CDR3 sequence: CASKQGNPYNEQFF. CDR3 nucleotide sequence: TGTGCCAGTAAACAGGGCAACCCCTACAATGAGCAGTTCTTC.

This rearrangement joins TRBV5-1 to TRBJ2-1; D gene unclear. This CDR3 is 14 amino acids long. Deletions cut 0 bases from V and 7 bases from J, with 11 bases between. Germline values: CDR1 SGHRS, CDR2 YFSETQ. CDR3: CASSLVVAANEQFF. For the CDR3, the DNA is TGCGCCAGCAGCTTGGTAGTCGCGGCGAATGAGCAGTTCTTC.

In this sample, this clone turned up a few times. The chain combines TRBV7-9 with TRBJ2-3; the match to TRBD2 covers 8 bases. The CDR3 sequence is 15 residues long. Looked up from germline, CDR1 is SEHNR and CDR2 is FQNEAQ (reference sequence). V lost 2 bases, J lost 5 bases, and 6 bases stayed unmatched. The CDR3 loop is CASSLPAGGRDTQYF. The CDR3 DNA sequence: TGTGCCAGCAGCTTACCTGCGGGAGGAAGAGATACGCAGTATTTT.

The genes are TRBV5-4 and TRBJ2-5; 11 bases are shared with TRBD1. There are 18 residues in the CDR3. Germline trimming cut 4 bases from V and 1 base from J; bases unmatched to any gene: 12. Germline CDR1 reads SGHNT; CDR2 reads YYREEE (reference sequence). CDR3 in amino acids: CASSTRRADRGPQETQYF. The CDR3 region has the DNA TGTGCCAGCAGCACAAGGAGGGCGGACAGGGGGCCCCAAGAGACCCAGTACTTC.

CDR3 sequence: CASSRPAGGDTQYF. Here the CDR3 DNA reads TGTGCCAGTAGTAGACCAGCGGGAGGAGATACGCAGTATTTT. The chain couples TRBV19 to TRBJ2-3; TRBD2 agrees at 9 bases. CDR1 LNHDA and CDR2 SQIVND come from the germline V gene (reference sequence). This CDR3 has 14 residues. V lost 4 bases, J lost 5 bases, and 4 bases stayed unmatched.

The V and J genes are TRBV7-9 and TRBJ1-4, with D maybe TRBD1 (6 bases). Trimming shortened V by 6 bases and J by 4 bases, and 12 bases separated the two germline ends. CDR1 is SEHNR and CDR2 is FQNEAQ in the germline V gene (reference sequence). CDR3 length: 14 residues. The CDR3, as DNA: TGTGCCAGCAGTTTGACAGGTTATAATGAAAAACTGTTTTTT. Protein: CASSLTGYNEKLFF.

The V and J genes are TRBV10-1 and TRBJ2-2; possibly TRBD2 for D (5 bases). CDR3 size: 16 residues. The germline V gene encodes CDR1 WNHNN and CDR2 SYGVQD (reference sequence). Trimming left V 3 bases short and J 2 bases short, with 13 bases between. CDR3 sequence: CASSDRSGANTGELFF. DNA for the CDR3: TGCGCCAGCAGTGATCGGAGCGGAGCTAACACCGGGGAGCTGTTTTTT.

V is TRBV29-1 and J is TRBJ2-3; unclear D gene. The CDR3 runs to 13 residues. Germline loops: CDR1 SQVTM, CDR2 ANQGSEA. Trimming took 6 bases from V and 3 from J, leaving 13 bases between them. The CDR3 DNA follows: TGCAGCGTCGGCCCTAGTAAGACAGATACGCAGTATTTT. Translated: CSVGPSKTDTQYF.

The gene calls are TRBV5-4 and TRBJ1-2; D remains unclear. Germline V CDR1 and CDR2: SGHNT, YYREEE (reference sequence). The CDR3 covers 15 residues. Trimming took off 4 bases at V and 3 bases at J, with 16 bases between the two ends. CDR3 in DNA: TGTGCCAGCAGCAAAACAGTATCCGTTGACTATGGCTACACCTTC. Amino acids: CASSKTVSVDYGYTF.

J is TRBJ1-1 and V is TRBV29-1, with 7 bases matching TRBD1. Germline CDR1 is SQVTM and CDR2 is ANQGSEA. CDR3 length: 11 amino acids. V shed 6 bases and J 8 bases; nucleotides not matched to a gene: 6. The CDR3 DNA follows: TGCAGCGTGTACCAGGGGGAGGAAGCTTTCTTT. Translation: CSVYQGEEAFF.

V usage is TRBV7-2 and J usage is TRBJ1-5; a possible D gene is TRBD1 (5 bases). Germline CDR1 SGHTA, CDR2 FQGNSA. The CDR3 is made up of 13 amino acids. Deletions cut 5 bases from V and 5 bases from J, with 10 bases between. DNA of the CDR3: TGTGCCAGCAGCATAATAGGGGATCAGCCCCAGCATTTT. Translation gives CASSIIGDQPQHF.

In DNA, the CDR3 is TGCGCCAGCAGCCATCCTCTAAGGGGCCTTACTAACTATGGCTACACCTTC. Protein product: CASSHPLRGLTNYGYTF. The V and J genes are TRBV4-1 and TRBJ1-2, with TRBD1 as a possible D gene (5 bases). V lost 3 bases and J lost 0, with 17 bases in between. Germline lookup yields CDR1 MGHRA and CDR2 YSYEKL. CDR3 length: 17 residues.

The chain recombines TRBV11-2 with TRBJ2-7, with a possible D match to TRBD2 (5 bases). CDR3 length equals 15 residues. The germline gives CDR1 SGHAT, CDR2 FQNNGV. V lost 1 base and J lost 3, with 13 bases in between. CDR3 nucleotides: TGTGCCAGCAGCTTAGGGTCGGGAACCGGCTACGAGCAGTACTTC. It codes for CASSLGSGTGYEQYF.

The chain carries TRBV5-1 and TRBJ1-4; the match to TRBD1 covers 9 bases. This CDR3 spans 16 amino acids. V trimming: 0 bases; J trimming: 7 bases; junction bases outside the gene matches: 7. Germline V gene data show CDR1 as SGHRS and CDR2 as YFSETQ. The CDR3 here is CASSLAQGARGEKLFF. CDR3 bases: TGCGCCAGCAGCTTGGCACAGGGGGCTAGGGGTGAAAAACTGTTTTTT.

The J gene is TRBJ1-2, the V gene TRBV15, with TRBD1 matching 9 bases. The V and J ends lost 0 bases and 2 bases, in that order; junction bases with no gene match: 4. Germline V lookup: CDR1 LNHNV, CDR2 YYDKDF (reference sequence). This CDR3 comprises 16 residues. The CDR3 bases are TGTGCCACCAGCAGAGAGAGGACAGGGGAGAACTATGGCTACACCTTC. Translated, it gives CATSRERTGENYGYTF. Full variable domain (remainder filled in from reference TRBV15 and TRBJ1-2): DAMVIQNPRYQVTQFGKPVTLSCSQTLNHNVMYWYQQKSSQAPKLLFHYYDKDFNNEADTPDNFQSRRPNTSFCFLDIRSPGLGDTAMYLCATSRERTGENYGYTFGSGTRLTVV.

V is TRBV28 and J is TRBJ2-3; 8 bases match TRBD2. Trimming took 2 bases from V and 2 from J; bases not matched to a gene: 6. Germline V gene sequence: CDR1 MDHEN, CDR2 SYDVKM. The CDR3 length is 16 residues. Here the CDR3 reads CASSLGSGGLTDTQYF. CDR3 nucleotide sequence: TGTGCCAGCAGTTTAGGGAGCGGGGGCCTCACAGATACGCAGTATTTT.

J is TRBJ2-1 and V is TRBV7-2; unclear D gene. The CDR3 runs to 16 residues. Between the trimmed V and J ends, which lost 5 bases and 0 bases, there was a span of 14 bases. Germline CDR1 SGHTA, CDR2 FQGNSA. Here the CDR3 DNA reads TGTGCCAGCAGCGTACAGACACTTCGCTCCTACAATGAGCAGTTCTTC. It codes for CASSVQTLRSYNEQFF.

The CDR3 nucleotides are TGTGCCAGCAGTTTATCAGGAGGATTTGGGAGCAATCAGCCCCAGCATTTT. Encoded protein: CASSLSGGFGSNQPQHF. The chain has TRBV27 and TRBJ1-5; D gene ambiguous. Per germline, CDR1 MNHEY and CDR2 SMNVEV (reference sequence). The CDR3 length is 17 residues. With 0 bases removed from V and 1 base from J, the gap between germline ends came to 13 bases.

The gene calls are TRBV7-2 and TRBJ1-1; TRBD1 agrees at 9 bases. The CDR3 consists of 14 residues. Losses at the gene ends were 9 bases for V and 1 base for J; bases not matched to a gene: 6. Per the germline V gene, CDR1 is SGHTA and CDR2 is FQGNSA. The DNA for the CDR3 is TGTGCCAGTCGGGCGGACAGGGGGAACACTGAAGCTTTCTTT. Amino acids: CASRADRGNTEAFF. Full variable domain (missing parts from reference TRBV7-2 and TRBJ1-1): GAGVSQSPSNKVTEKGKDVELRCDPISGHTALYWYRQSLGQGLEFLIYFQGNSAPDKSGLPSDRFSAERTGGSVSTLTIQRTQQEDSAVYLCASRADRGNTEAFFGQGTRLTVV.

V usage is TRBV6-1 and J usage is TRBJ2-5, with 8 bases fitting TRBD2. Per the germline V gene, CDR1 is MNHNS and CDR2 is SASEGT. J gave up 7 bases and V 6 bases, and 4 bases lay outside the gene matches. The CDR3 contains 12 residues. The CDR3 region has the DNA TGTGCCAGCAGACGGGAGGGCGGGACCCAGTACTTC. As protein: CASRREGGTQYF.